The rows below give T cell receptor beta chains drawn from one sample of a study of beta chain features in type 1 diabetes. Libraries were prepared by immunoSEQ multiplex PCR; TCRdb keeps only in-frame clonotypes and omits some of them. Of more than 300,000 clones listed, over 10% were seen once; the top ten hold 0.017%. Sequencing was performed on naive CD4+ T cells from blood. The receptor set was obtained from a man between 18 and 29 years old in good health. Both conserved end residues are part of each CDR3. The order of the fields is J gene, clone size, V gene, D gene, CDR3 protein, CDR3 DNA. D genes are given only for firm matches. Clone sizes are given selectively: once, few, many, or a class where the clone is expanded.

J: TRBJ1-2
size: few
V: TRBV28
D: .
CDR3: CASTANYGYTF
DNA: TGTGCCAGTACAGCTAACTATGGCTACACCTTC

J: TRBJ1-2
size: .
V: TRBV9
D: TRBD1
CDR3: CASSALLWTGTNYGYTF
DNA: TGTGCCAGCAGCGCGCTACTCTGGACAGGGACCAACTATGGCTACACCTTC

J: TRBJ2-7
size: few
V: TRBV7-2
D: TRBD2
CDR3: CASSFSSGIPNEQYF
DNA: TGTGCCAGCAGCTTTTCTAGCGGGATCCCCAACGAGCAGTACTTC

J: TRBJ2-6
size: .
V: TRBV19
D: .
CDR3: CASSRPPSGANVLTF
DNA: TGTGCCAGTAGTAGGCCCCCGTCTGGGGCCAACGTCCTGACTTTC

J: TRBJ2-3
size: few
V: TRBV2
D: .
CDR3: CASSESPSTDTQYF
DNA: TGTGCCAGCAGTGAATCTCCGAGCACAGATACGCAGTATTTT

J: TRBJ2-1
size: few
V: TRBV11-2
D: .
CDR3: CASTLMSRDEQFF
DNA: TGTGCCAGCACCTTAATGTCCAGGGATGAGCAGTTCTTC

J: TRBJ2-1
size: .
V: TRBV9
D: TRBD1
CDR3: CASSPRQGRGNEQFF
DNA: TGTGCCAGCAGCCCCCGACAGGGAAGGGGCAATGAGCAGTTCTTC

J: TRBJ2-1
size: .
V: TRBV5-4
D: .
CDR3: CASSLSSSYNEQFF
DNA: TGTGCCAGCAGCTTGTCTAGCTCCTACAATGAGCAGTTCTTC

J: TRBJ2-1
size: .
V: TRBV5-1
D: TRBD2
CDR3: CASNQEAGGRNEQFF
DNA: TGCGCCAGCAACCAAGAGGCGGGGGGGCGCAATGAGCAGTTCTTC

J: TRBJ2-1
size: few
V: TRBV7-9
D: TRBD2
CDR3: CASSLGVAGDHFDEQFF
DNA: TGTGCCAGCAGCTTAGGGGTAGCGGGAGACCATTTCGATGAGCAGTTCTTC

J: TRBJ2-7
size: few
V: TRBV5-1
D: .
CDR3: CASSLVQSREQYF
DNA: TGCGCCAGCAGCTTGGTACAGAGTAGGGAGCAGTACTTC

J: TRBJ2-7
size: few
V: TRBV18
D: TRBD2
CDR3: CASSPRGRASYEQYF
DNA: TGTGCCAGCTCACCACGTGGGAGGGCCTCATACGAGCAGTACTTC

J: TRBJ2-3
size: once
V: TRBV5-6
D: .
CDR3: CASSSGGRGLTDTQYF
DNA: TGTGCCAGCAGCTCGGGGGGCAGGGGGCTCACAGATACGCAGTATTTT

J: TRBJ2-2
size: .
V: TRBV5-1
D: TRBD2
CDR3: CASSLAGGSTGELFF
DNA: TGCGCCAGCAGTCTAGCGGGAGGGAGCACCGGGGAGCTGTTTTTT

J: TRBJ1-1
size: .
V: TRBV7-9
D: .
CDR3: CASSLAFELPEAFF
DNA: TGTGCCAGCAGCTTAGCTTTTGAGTTGCCTGAAGCTTTCTTT

J: TRBJ2-2
size: .
V: TRBV28
D: .
CDR3: CASKRTTNTGELFF
DNA: TGTGCCAGCAAGCGGACTACGAACACCGGGGAGCTGTTTTTT

J: TRBJ2-7
size: few
V: TRBV5-4
D: TRBD1
CDR3: CASSAQTGTYEQYF
DNA: TGTGCCAGCAGCGCACAGACAGGGACCTACGAGCAGTACTTC

J: TRBJ2-2
size: .
V: TRBV11-2
D: .
CDR3: CASSPVRAGATGELFF
DNA: TGTGCCAGCAGCCCCGTTCGGGCGGGGGCCACCGGGGAGCTGTTTTTT

J: TRBJ2-7
size: .
V: TRBV18
D: TRBD1
CDR3: CASSPDRGSSYEQYF
DNA: TGTGCCAGCTCACCCGACAGGGGGAGCTCCTACGAGCAGTACTTC

J: TRBJ1-4
size: few
V: TRBV7-2
D: .
CDR3: CASSLGFLQGSEKLFF
DNA: TGTGCCAGCAGTTTAGGGTTTCTGCAGGGTAGTGAAAAACTGTTTTTT

J: TRBJ2-2
size: .
V: TRBV7-2
D: .
CDR3: CASSSDRILANTGELFF
DNA: TGTGCCAGCAGCTCCGACAGGATACTCGCGAACACCGGGGAGCTGTTTTTT

J: TRBJ2-1
size: .
V: TRBV9
D: .
CDR3: CASNTGEVYNEQFF
DNA: TGTGCCAGCAACACCGGGGAAGTCTACAATGAGCAGTTCTTC

J: TRBJ2-7
size: .
V: TRBV28
D: TRBD1
CDR3: CASSLIGTGNSYEQYF
DNA: TGTGCCAGCAGTTTAATAGGGACAGGGAACTCCTACGAGCAGTACTTC

J: TRBJ2-2
size: .
V: TRBV5-1
D: .
CDR3: CASSLGGTRPTGELFF
DNA: TGCGCCAGCAGCTTGGGAGGGACTCGTCCCACCGGGGAGCTGTTTTTT

J: TRBJ2-7
size: .
V: TRBV6-1
D: .
CDR3: CASSEGGTLYEQYF
DNA: TGTGCCAGCAGTGAAGGGGGGACTCTTTACGAGCAGTACTTC

J: TRBJ1-2
size: .
V: TRBV19
D: .
CDR3: CASSIRAGVRANYGYTF
DNA: TGTGCCAGTAGTATCCGGGCAGGGGTGAGGGCTAACTATGGCTACACCTTC

J: TRBJ1-1
size: few
V: TRBV9
D: .
CDR3: CASSATGRNTEAFF
DNA: TGTGCCAGCAGCGCCACCGGGAGGAACACTGAAGCTTTCTTT

J: TRBJ2-7
size: few
V: TRBV27
D: TRBD1
CDR3: CASSRQGGGWYEQYF
DNA: TGTGCCAGCAGTAGACAGGGTGGAGGATGGTACGAGCAGTACTTC

J: TRBJ2-7
size: few
V: TRBV28
D: TRBD2
CDR3: CASRTSGSTYEQYF
DNA: TGTGCCAGCAGAACTAGCGGGAGCACCTACGAGCAGTACTTC

J: TRBJ2-6
size: .
V: TRBV19
D: .
CDR3: CASSSWGAAGANVLTF
DNA: TGTGCCAGTAGTTCTTGGGGCGCGGCCGGGGCCAACGTCCTGACTTTC

J: TRBJ2-1
size: .
V: TRBV5-1
D: .
CDR3: CASSLKVGGSNEQFF
DNA: TGCGCCAGCAGCTTGAAGGTTGGCGGGTCCAATGAGCAGTTCTTC

J: TRBJ2-1
size: .
V: TRBV6-6
D: TRBD2
CDR3: CASSYPSGRSYEQFF
DNA: TGTGCCAGCAGTTATCCTAGCGGGAGGAGCTATGAGCAGTTCTTC

J: TRBJ1-4
size: .
V: TRBV30
D: TRBD1
CDR3: CAWSSGEQGTEKLFF
DNA: TGTGCCTGGAGTTCAGGTGAACAGGGGACTGAAAAACTGTTTTTT

J: TRBJ1-3
size: .
V: TRBV29-1
D: .
CDR3: CSAYLMNTIYF
DNA: TGCAGCGCCTATTTGATGAACACCATATATTTT

J: TRBJ1-5
size: few
V: TRBV7-2
D: TRBD1
CDR3: CASSSQTGSGQPQHF
DNA: TGTGCCAGCAGCTCCCAGACAGGGTCTGGTCAGCCCCAGCATTTT

J: TRBJ1-6
size: few
V: TRBV28
D: .
CDR3: CASSLTPQLSYNSPLHF
DNA: TGTGCCAGCAGTCTCACCCCACAGCTTTCCTATAATTCACCCCTCCACTTT

J: TRBJ1-1
size: .
V: TRBV15
D: .
CDR3: CATSRPNGGVKNTEAFF
DNA: TGTGCCACCAGCAGACCTAACGGGGGGGTTAAGAACACTGAAGCTTTCTTT

J: TRBJ2-1
size: .
V: TRBV5-1
D: .
CDR3: CASSRAQGSYNEQFF
DNA: TGCGCCAGCAGCCGGGCACAGGGTTCCTACAATGAGCAGTTCTTC

J: TRBJ2-3
size: few
V: TRBV13
D: .
CDR3: CASSLESPGLDTQYF
DNA: TGTGCCAGCAGCTTAGAGTCGCCAGGGCTCGATACGCAGTATTTT

J: TRBJ1-1
size: .
V: TRBV6-1
D: TRBD1
CDR3: CASSPGTANTEAFF
DNA: TGTGCCAGCAGCCCGGGGACAGCCAACACTGAAGCTTTCTTT

J: TRBJ2-3
size: .
V: TRBV30
D: .
CDR3: CAWSVGGSTDTQYF
DNA: TGTGCCTGGAGTGTAGGCGGGAGCACAGATACGCAGTATTTT

J: TRBJ2-3
size: .
V: TRBV5-6
D: TRBD1
CDR3: CASSLTMTGGLTDTQYF
DNA: TGTGCCAGCAGCTTGACAATGACAGGGGGCCTCACAGATACGCAGTATTTT

J: TRBJ1-2
size: few
V: TRBV30
D: TRBD1
CDR3: CAWSGQGFSGYTF
DNA: TGTGCCTGGAGTGGACAGGGGTTTAGCGGCTACACCTTC

J: TRBJ1-1
size: .
V: TRBV5-1
D: TRBD1
CDR3: CASREATGGTEAFF
DNA: TGCGCCAGCAGGGAAGCGACAGGGGGCACTGAAGCTTTCTTT

J: TRBJ2-5
size: few
V: TRBV9
D: .
CDR3: CASSVVTGRGETQYF
DNA: TGTGCCAGCAGCGTAGTAACAGGGCGAGGGGAGACCCAGTACTTC

J: TRBJ2-7
size: .
V: TRBV30
D: TRBD1
CDR3: CAWDRQSYEQYF
DNA: TGTGCATGGGACAGGCAGTCCTACGAGCAGTACTTC

J: TRBJ2-1
size: few
V: TRBV5-4
D: TRBD1
CDR3: CASSSSGQPYNEQFF
DNA: TGTGCCAGCAGCTCGTCGGGACAGCCCTACAATGAGCAGTTCTTC

J: TRBJ2-1
size: .
V: TRBV5-6
D: TRBD2
CDR3: CASSATSGSLWGNEQFF
DNA: TGTGCCAGCAGCGCGACTAGCGGGAGCCTCTGGGGCAATGAGCAGTTCTTC

J: TRBJ1-1
size: .
V: TRBV5-4
D: .
CDR3: CASSFGRSPLNTEAFF
DNA: TGTGCCAGCAGCTTTGGCCGATCACCACTGAACACTGAAGCTTTCTTT

J: TRBJ2-6
size: .
V: TRBV28
D: .
CDR3: CASSFLSSGANVLTF
DNA: TGTGCCAGCAGTTTTCTGAGCTCTGGGGCCAACGTCCTGACTTTC

J: TRBJ1-5
size: .
V: TRBV18
D: .
CDR3: CASSPGRDQPQHF
DNA: TGTGCCAGCTCACCTGGGAGGGACCAGCCCCAGCATTTT

J: TRBJ2-1
size: .
V: TRBV18
D: TRBD1
CDR3: CASSPGTGSSYNEQFF
DNA: TGTGCCAGCTCACCGGGGACAGGGAGCTCCTACAATGAGCAGTTCTTC

J: TRBJ2-3
size: few
V: TRBV4-2
D: TRBD2
CDR3: CASSQDFLAGPYTDTQYF
DNA: TGTGCCAGCAGCCAAGATTTCCTAGCGGGGCCTTACACAGATACGCAGTATTTT

J: TRBJ1-3
size: .
V: TRBV30
D: .
CDR3: CAWSASFGNTIYF
DNA: TGTGCCTGGAGTGCTTCCTTCGGAAACACCATATATTTT

J: TRBJ2-7
size: .
V: TRBV7-9
D: TRBD2
CDR3: CASSSSGGLGYEQYF
DNA: TGTGCCAGCAGCTCCAGCGGGGGCCTAGGGTACGAGCAGTACTTC

J: TRBJ2-7
size: .
V: TRBV28
D: .
CDR3: CASSFYSDRPYEQYF
DNA: TGTGCCAGCAGTTTTTATTCGGACAGACCATACGAGCAGTACTTC

J: TRBJ2-5
size: few
V: TRBV28
D: TRBD1
CDR3: CASSFHSTGGNQETQYF
DNA: TGTGCCAGCAGTTTCCATTCGACAGGGGGGAACCAAGAGACCCAGTACTTC

J: TRBJ2-7
size: few
V: TRBV10-3
D: .
CDR3: CAIKGQPSYEQYF
DNA: TGTGCCATCAAAGGACAGCCGTCCTACGAGCAGTACTTC

J: TRBJ1-2
size: .
V: TRBV28
D: .
CDR3: CASSLLQRHGYTF
DNA: TGTGCCAGCAGTTTACTCCAGCGCCATGGCTACACCTTC

J: TRBJ2-7
size: few
V: TRBV19
D: .
CDR3: CASSSTRVDEQYF
DNA: TGTGCCAGTAGTTCGACCAGGGTTGACGAGCAGTACTTC